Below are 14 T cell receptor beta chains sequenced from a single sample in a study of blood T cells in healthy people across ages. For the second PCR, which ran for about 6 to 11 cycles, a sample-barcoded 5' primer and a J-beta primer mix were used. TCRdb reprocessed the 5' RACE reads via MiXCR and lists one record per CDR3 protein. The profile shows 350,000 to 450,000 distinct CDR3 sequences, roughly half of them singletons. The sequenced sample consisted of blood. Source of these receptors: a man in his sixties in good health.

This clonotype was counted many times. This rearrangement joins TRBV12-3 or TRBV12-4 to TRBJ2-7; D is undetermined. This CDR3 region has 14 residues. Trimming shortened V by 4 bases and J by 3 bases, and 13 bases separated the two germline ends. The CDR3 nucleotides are TGTGCCAGCAGTTATAGAGACCCCCACTACGAGCAGTACTTC. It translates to CASSYRDPHYEQYF.

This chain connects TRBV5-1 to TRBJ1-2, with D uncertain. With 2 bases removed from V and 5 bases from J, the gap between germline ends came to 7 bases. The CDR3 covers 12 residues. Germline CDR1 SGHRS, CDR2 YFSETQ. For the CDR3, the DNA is TGCGCCAGCAGCTTCGAGGATTATGGCTACACCTTC. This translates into CASSFEDYGYTF.

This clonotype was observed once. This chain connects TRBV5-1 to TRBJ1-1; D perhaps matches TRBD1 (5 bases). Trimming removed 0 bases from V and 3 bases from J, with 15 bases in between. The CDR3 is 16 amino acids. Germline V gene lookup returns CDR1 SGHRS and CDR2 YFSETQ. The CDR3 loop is CASSLALQARDTEAFF. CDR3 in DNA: TGCGCCAGCAGCTTGGCCCTACAGGCGCGGGACACTGAAGCTTTCTTT. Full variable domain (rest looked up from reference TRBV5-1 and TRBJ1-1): KAGVTQTPRYLIKTRGQQVTLSCSPISGHRSVSWYQQTPGQGLQFLFEYFSETQRNKGNFPGRFSGRQFSNSRSEMNVSTLELGDSALYLCASSLALQARDTEAFFGQGTRLTVV.

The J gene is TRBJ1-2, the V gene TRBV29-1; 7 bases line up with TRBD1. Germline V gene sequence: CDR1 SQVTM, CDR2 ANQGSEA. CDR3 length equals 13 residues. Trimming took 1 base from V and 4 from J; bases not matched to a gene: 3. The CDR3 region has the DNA TGCAGCGTTGAAGGAGGGGGCAGCTATGGCTACACCTTC. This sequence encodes CSVEGGGSYGYTF.

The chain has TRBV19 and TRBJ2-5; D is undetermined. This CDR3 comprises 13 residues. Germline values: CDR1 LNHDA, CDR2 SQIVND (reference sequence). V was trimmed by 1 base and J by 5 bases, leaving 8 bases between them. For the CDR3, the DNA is TGTGCCAGTAGTATAGGACACCGGGAGACCCAGTACTTC. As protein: CASSIGHRETQYF.

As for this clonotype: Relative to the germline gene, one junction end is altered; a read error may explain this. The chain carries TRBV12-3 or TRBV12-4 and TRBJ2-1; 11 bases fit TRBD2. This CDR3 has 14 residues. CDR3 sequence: CASSLAGGQDEQFF. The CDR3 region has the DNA TGTGCCAGCAGTCTAGCGGGGGGCCAAGATGAGCAGTTCTTC.

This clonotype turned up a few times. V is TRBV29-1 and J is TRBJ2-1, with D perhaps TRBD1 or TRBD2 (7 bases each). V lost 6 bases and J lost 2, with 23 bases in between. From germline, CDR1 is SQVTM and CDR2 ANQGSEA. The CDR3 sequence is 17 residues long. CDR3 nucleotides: TGCAGCGTGGGGGGGACAGCCGGGAAATGGACCTACAATGAGCAGTTCTTC. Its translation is CSVGGTAGKWTYNEQFF.

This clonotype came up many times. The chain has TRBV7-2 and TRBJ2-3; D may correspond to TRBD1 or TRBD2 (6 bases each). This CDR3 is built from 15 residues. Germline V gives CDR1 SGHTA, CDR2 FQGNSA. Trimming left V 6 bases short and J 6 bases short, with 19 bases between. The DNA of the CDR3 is TGTGCCAGCAGTCCAAGTGGGGGGCGTCCCGATACGCAGTATTTT. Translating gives CASSPSGGRPDTQYF.

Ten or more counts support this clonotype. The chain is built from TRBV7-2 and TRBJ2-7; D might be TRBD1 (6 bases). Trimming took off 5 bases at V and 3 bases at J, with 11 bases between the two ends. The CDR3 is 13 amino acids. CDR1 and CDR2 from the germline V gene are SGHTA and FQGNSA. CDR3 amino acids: CASSVGGVYEQYF. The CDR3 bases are TGTGCCAGCAGCGTAGGGGGAGTCTACGAGCAGTACTTC. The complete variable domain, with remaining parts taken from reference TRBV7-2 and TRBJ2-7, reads GAGVSQSPSNKVTEKGKDVELRCDPISGHTALYWYRQSLGQGLEFLIYFQGNSAPDKSGLPSDRFSAERTGGSVSTLTIQRTQQEDSAVYLCASSVGGVYEQYFGPGTRLTVT.

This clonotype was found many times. The CDR3 sequence: CASSPGGANDYGYTF. The CDR3 DNA sequence: TGCGCCAGCAGCCCGGGGGGGGCGAACGACTATGGCTACACCTTC. V and J are TRBV5-1 and TRBJ1-2, with D tentatively TRBD1 (6 bases). V was clipped by 4 bases and J by 3 bases, with 16 bases between them. The CDR3 loop spans 15 amino acids. The V gene's germline CDR1 is SGHRS and CDR2 YFSETQ.

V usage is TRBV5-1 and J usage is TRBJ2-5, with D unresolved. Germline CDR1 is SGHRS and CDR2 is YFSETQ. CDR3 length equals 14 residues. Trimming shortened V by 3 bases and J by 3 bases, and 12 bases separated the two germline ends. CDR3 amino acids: CASSSRFREETQYF. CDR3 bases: TGCGCCAGCAGCTCCAGGTTCAGAGAAGAGACCCAGTACTTC. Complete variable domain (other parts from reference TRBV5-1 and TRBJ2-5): KAGVTQTPRYLIKTRGQQVTLSCSPISGHRSVSWYQQTPGQGLQFLFEYFSETQRNKGNFPGRFSGRQFSNSRSEMNVSTLELGDSALYLCASSSRFREETQYFGPGTRLLVL.

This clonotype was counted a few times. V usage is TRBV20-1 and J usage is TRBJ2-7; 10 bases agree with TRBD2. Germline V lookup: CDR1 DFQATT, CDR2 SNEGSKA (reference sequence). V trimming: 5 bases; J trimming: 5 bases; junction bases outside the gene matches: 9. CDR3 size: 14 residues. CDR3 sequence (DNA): TGCAGTGCTCCCGAGCCTAGCGGGAGCAACGAGCAGTACTTC. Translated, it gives CSAPEPSGSNEQYF.

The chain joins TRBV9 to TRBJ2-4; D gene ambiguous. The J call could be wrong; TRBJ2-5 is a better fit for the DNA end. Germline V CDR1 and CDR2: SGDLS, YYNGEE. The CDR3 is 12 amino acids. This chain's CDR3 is CASSTSSETQYF. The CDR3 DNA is TGTGCCAGCAGCACCTCCTCGGAGACCCAGTACTTC.

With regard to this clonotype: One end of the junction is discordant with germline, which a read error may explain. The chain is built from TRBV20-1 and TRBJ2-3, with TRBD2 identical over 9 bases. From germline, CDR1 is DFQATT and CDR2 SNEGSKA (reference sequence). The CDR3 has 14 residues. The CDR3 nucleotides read TGCAGTGCCCCCGGGACTAGCTCGATAGATACGCGGTATTTT. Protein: CSAPGTSSIDTRYF.